This is a list of T cell receptor beta chains from one sample in a study of control samples from healthy donors and cancer patients. Produced via immunoSEQ multiplex PCR; TCRdb's table is partial and in-frame only. The sample records roughly 150,000 clones, about 94% being singletons. The sample comprised blood. The receptors derive from a woman between 25 and 40 years old in good health. The CDR3 runs from the conserved cysteine through the conserved F or W. The order of the fields is V gene, D gene, J gene, CDR3 length, CDR3 DNA, CDR3 protein. A D gene is named only where the DNA matches it firmly.

>TRBV4-1|NA|TRBJ2-1|13
TGCGCCAGCAGCCAGCTCAGGACTAACGAGCAGTTCTTC
CASSQLRTNEQFF
>TRBV28|NA|TRBJ2-7|14
TGTGCCAGCATCCTTGCAGGTACGGTAGGCGAGCAGTACTTC
CASILAGTVGEQYF
>TRBV6-6|NA|TRBJ1-1|13
TGTGCCAGCAGTTCCAGGGAGAACACTGAAGCTTTCTTT
CASSSRENTEAFF
>TRBV5-8|NA|TRBJ2-7|16
TGTGCCAGCAGCTTGGAATGGGAAGTCGTTGCCCACGAGCAGTACTTC
CASSLEWEVVAHEQYF
>TRBV27|NA|TRBJ1-1|14
TGTGCCAGCAGTTTAAACGCGCTTAACACTGAAGCTTTCTTT
CASSLNALNTEAFF
>TRBV7-6|NA|TRBJ2-2|19
TGTGCCAGCAGCTTATATGGCGATCGCCAGTATTTGAACACCGGGGAGCTGTTTTTT
CASSLYGDRQYLNTGELFF
>TRBV9|NA|TRBJ2-1|13
TGTGCCAGCAGCGCCGCTTCAGGAGATGAGCAGTTCTTC
CASSAASGDEQFF
>TRBV19|NA|TRBJ1-1|14
TGTGCCAGTAGTATAGCGGACATCCGGACTGAAGCTTTCTTT
CASSIADIRTEAFF
>TRBV24-1|TRBD2|TRBJ2-5|16
TGTGCCACCAGTGGTGGGGTAGCGGGACTTCAAGAGACCCAGTACTTC
CATSGGVAGLQETQYF
>TRBV5-4|NA|TRBJ2-3|15
TGTGCCAGCAGCTTGGCCGTCGGACAAACAGATACGCAGTATTTT
CASSLAVGQTDTQYF
>TRBV4-1|NA|TRBJ1-3|15
TGCGCCAGCAGCCAGAACAGGGACCCTGGAAACACCATATATTTT
CASSQNRDPGNTIYF